Listed here is a single TCR beta chain. Other DNA sequences from this sample encode an identical CDR3 as well. Produced via immunoSEQ multiplex PCR; TCRdb's table is partial and in-frame only. The sample contains tens of thousands of clones, around 92% of which appear only once. This entry is derived from a study of OX40 agonist ivuxolimab in advanced cancers. Study-level background: Ivuxolimab was delivered to patients intravenously every 2 weeks at doses spanning 0.01 to 10 mg/kg.

Germline lookup yields CDR1 SGHRS and CDR2 YFSETQ. V gave up 4 bases and J gave up 5 bases; unmatched junction bases: 10. This CDR3 has 15 amino acids. The TCR originated in an adult with an advanced solid tumor such as melanoma, head and neck, liver or kidney cancer. Material: CD4+ or CD8+ T cells sorted from blood, obtained in a trial of the OX40 agonist ivuxolimab. V usage is TRBV5-1 and J usage is TRBJ1-2; 8 bases align to TRBD1. The CDR3 protein is CASSGTDRVVYGYTF. The CDR3 DNA is TGCGCCAGCAGCGGGACGGACAGGGTGGTTTATGGCTACACCTTC.